This T cell receptor (beta chain) was identified during a study of T cell clones after liver transplantation. Study-level background: Pre-transplant mixed lymphocyte reactions yielded third-party-reactive TCRbeta sequences as comparators for graft-donor-reactive sequences.

Germline CDR1 is MNHNY and CDR2 is SVGAGI (reference sequence). The CDR3 runs 15 residues. Trimming took 6 bases from V and 5 from J; bases not matched to a gene: 11. TCRdb's table, derived via immunoSEQ multiplex PCR, lists solely in-frame clones and lacks some. The sample consists of some 60,000 clones, over 55% of them appearing once. The receptor was derived from a human donor who received a liver transplant. The chain couples TRBV6-6 to TRBJ2-5; 8 bases line up with TRBD2. The sequencing here drew on CD4+ T cells from blood, taken before liver transplant. CDR3 protein: CASRDGTGGWETQYF. The CDR3 bases are TGTGCCAGCAGGGATGGGACGGGGGGGTGGGAGACCCAGTACTTC.